This TCR beta chain came from a study of T cell changes during pregnancy in multiple sclerosis. Generated by immunoSEQ multiplex PCR, the TCRdb table keeps only in-frame clones and is missing some. The profile shows 55,000 to 65,000 clones, 85% to 90% of them singletons. In germline, CDR1 is ENHRY, CDR2 SYGVKD. CDR3 length: 15 amino acids. V lost 6 bases and J 0 bases, leaving 14 bases between the germline ends. This TCR was sampled from a female donor in good health, enrolled as a control in a pregnancy study. Specimen: peripheral blood, collected in the first trimester of pregnancy. V gene TRBV10-3 combines with J gene TRBJ1-1; TRBD1 is a possible D gene (6 bases). The CDR3 region is CAISPTGPMNTEAFF. CDR3 bases: TGTGCCATCAGCCCGACAGGACCTATGAACACTGAAGCTTTCTTT.